This is a list of T cell receptor beta chains from one sample in a study of blood T cell repertoires in COVID-19. Method: immunoSEQ multiplex PCR; TCRdb's copy keeps in-frame clones and lacks some. The data show 130,000 to 150,000 clones, with over 75% seen just once and more than 7.5% held by the top ten. The source material was peripheral blood. These receptors originate from a woman aged 60-75 years with COVID-19, enrolled during active disease. CDR3s include the opening cysteine and the closing phenylalanine or tryptophan. The order of the fields is D gene, V gene, clone size, J gene, CDR3 DNA, CDR3 protein. A D gene is named only where the DNA matches it firmly. Not all rows give a size; the values are once, few, many and, for expanded clones, a class.

>.|TRBV5-5|.|TRBJ2-7
TGTGCCAGCAGCTTCCCAGGTACGGCGAACGAGCAGTACTTC
CASSFPGTANEQYF
>.|TRBV5-5|.|TRBJ1-1
TGTGCCAGCAGCTTGGAGGCGGACACTGAAGCTTTCTTT
CASSLEADTEAFF
>.|TRBV5-8|.|TRBJ1-5
TGTGCCAGCAGCTGGGTCGGCGGCGACAATCAGCCCCAGCATTTT
CASSWVGGDNQPQHF
>.|TRBV12-3/TRBV12-4|.|TRBJ2-1
TGTGCCAGCAGTGTCGGTTTCGCCGCGTCGTTCTTC
CASSVGFAASFF
>.|TRBV6-5|.|TRBJ1-3
TGTGCCAGCAGCTCAGGGTCCGGAAACACCATATATTTT
CASSSGSGNTIYF
>.|TRBV5-1|.|TRBJ1-5
TGCGCCAGCAGCTTGGATTTGTATAGCAATCAGCCCCAGCATTTT
CASSLDLYSNQPQHF
>.|TRBV11-2|.|TRBJ2-4
TGTGCCAGCAGCCCCTGGGGGTGGCGGGGAACCTTCTCCCCAAACATTCAGTACTTC
CASSPWGWRGTFSPNIQYF
>.|TRBV9|.|TRBJ2-7
TGTGCCAGCAGCGTAGGCGACCAGGGCTACGAGCAGTACTTC
CASSVGDQGYEQYF
>.|TRBV2|.|TRBJ1-2
TGTGCCAGCAGTGGAAATTTAGGAGGGTATGGCTACACCTTC
CASSGNLGGYGYTF
>TRBD2|TRBV3-1/TRBV3-2|.|TRBJ2-3
TGTGCCAGCAGTAGCCCGACTAGCGGGGGTACAGATACGCAGTATTTT
CASSSPTSGGTDTQYF
>TRBD1|TRBV30|.|TRBJ1-4
TGTGCCTGGAGTCCACTACCGGGACAGATTTCGGAAAAACTGTTTTTT
CAWSPLPGQISEKLFF
>TRBD1|TRBV2|.|TRBJ2-7
TGTGCCAGCAGTGATGAACAGGGGGCCTCCTACGAGCAGTACTTC
CASSDEQGASYEQYF
>.|TRBV27|.|TRBJ1-6
TGTGCCAGCAGTTTCTGGGGGGGGGACTCCTATAATTCACCCCTCCACTTT
CASSFWGGDSYNSPLHF
>TRBD2|TRBV3-1/TRBV3-2|.|TRBJ2-1
TGTGCCAGCAGCCAGTTGGACGGGGGGATCTACAATGAGCAGTTCTTC
CASSQLDGGIYNEQFF
>TRBD2|TRBV10-3|.|TRBJ2-1
TGTGCCATCAGTGCTAGCGGGGGCCATGAGCAGTTCTTC
CAISASGGHEQFF
>.|TRBV4-3|few|TRBJ1-4
TGCGCCAGCAGCCAAGATTCGGAGATGACTAATGAAAAACTGTTTTTT
CASSQDSEMTNEKLFF
>TRBD1|TRBV7-9|many|TRBJ1-1
TGTGCCAGCAGCTTAGCGTTGACAGGGGGCACTGAAGCTTTCTTT
CASSLALTGGTEAFF
>TRBD1|TRBV27|.|TRBJ1-3
TGTGCCAGCAGTCCCCAGGGGGCCTCCTCTGGAAACACCATATATTTT
CASSPQGASSGNTIYF
>.|TRBV10-1|few|TRBJ1-2
TGCGCCAGCGTTCCCCATGACAGGTTCTATGGCTACACCTTC
CASVPHDRFYGYTF
>.|TRBV7-9|.|TRBJ1-2
TGTGCCAGCACCTTTTCGCGAAACTATGGCTACACCTTC
CASTFSRNYGYTF
>.|TRBV11-2|.|TRBJ1-2
TGTGCCAGCAGCTTAGAACGTAAGGGGCCCTATGGCTACACCTTC
CASSLERKGPYGYTF
>TRBD1|TRBV7-3|.|TRBJ1-1
TGTGCCAGCAGCGGGGCCCCCCAGGGGGACACTGAAGCTTTCTTT
CASSGAPQGDTEAFF
>.|TRBV5-1|.|TRBJ2-7
TGCGCCAGCGCCTTGGGGGAGAACTACGAGCAGTACTTC
CASALGENYEQYF
>.|TRBV3-1/TRBV3-2|.|TRBJ2-3
TGTGCCAGCAGCCAAGTCTATTTTAGCACAGATACGCAGTATTTT
CASSQVYFSTDTQYF
>TRBD1|TRBV7-9|.|TRBJ2-1
TGTGCCAGCAGCTTTTCCTCGAAACAGGGGGTCGCCGTCTACAATGAGCAGTTCTTC
CASSFSSKQGVAVYNEQFF
>.|TRBV5-8|.|TRBJ2-3
TGTGCCAGCAGCCGAAGAGCGGATACGCAGTATTTT
CASSRRADTQYF
>TRBD2|TRBV24-1|.|TRBJ2-2
TGTGCCACCAGTCCCCTCCCTAGCGGGGGAGAAGGCACCGGGGAGCTGTTTTTT
CATSPLPSGGEGTGELFF
>.|TRBV7-2|.|TRBJ1-2
TGTGCCAGCAGCGGGGGCCCAAGAGATGGCTACACCTTC
CASSGGPRDGYTF
>TRBD1|TRBV9|.|TRBJ1-1
TGTGCCAGCACGAGGGGCAGGGGGTGGGACACTGAAGCTTTCTTT
CASTRGRGWDTEAFF
>TRBD1|TRBV6-1|.|TRBJ1-2
TGTGCCAGCAGTGGAACCGGGACAGGGGGCGCTGTGGATGGCTACACCTTC
CASSGTGTGGAVDGYTF
>TRBD1|TRBV27|.|TRBJ1-5
TGTGCCAGCAGGAGGGACAGAACTCAGCCCCAGCATTTT
CASRRDRTQPQHF
>.|TRBV27|.|TRBJ1-5
TGTGCCAGCAGTCCGGACGTTGGCGGGGGTGGCAATCAGCCCCAGCATTTT
CASSPDVGGGGNQPQHF